Listed below are T cell receptor beta chains from one sample, sequenced in a study of blood T cell repertoires in COVID-19. The data were produced by immunoSEQ multiplex PCR, yet TCRdb's version contains in-frame clones alone and is incomplete. The sample consists of some 250,000 clones, 80% to 90% of them appearing once. Sequencing used PBMCs or T cells enriched from blood (not recorded which). The receptors were sampled from a woman between 50 and 59 years old who had recovered from COVID-19. The CDR3 runs from the conserved cysteine through the conserved F or W. A D gene is named only where the DNA matches it firmly. The size entry is marked missing in some rows and otherwise reads once, few, many or a size class.

>.|.|TRBV20-1|TRBJ2-7
CSGVRSYEQYF
TGCAGTGGTGTCCGGTCCTACGAGCAGTACTTC
>.|.|TRBV1|TRBJ2-5
CTSSLHQAQYF
TGCACCAGCAGCTTACATCAGGCCCAGTACTTC
>.|.|TRBV28|TRBJ1-5
CASRTSTGVDQPQHF
TGTGCCAGCAGGACATCGACGGGGGTCGATCAGCCCCAGCATTTT
>.|.|TRBV21-1|TRBJ2-6
CASSNDSSLINSGANVLTF
TGTGCCAGCAGCAACGACAGCTCCTTAATCAACTCTGGGGCCAACGTCCTGACTTTC
>TRBD1|.|TRBV11-2|TRBJ2-5
CASSPQDRAGETQYF
TGTGCCAGCAGCCCCCAGGACAGGGCGGGAGAGACCCAGTACTTC
>.|once|TRBV2|TRBJ2-7
CASSVERVETYEQYF
TGTGCCAGCAGTGTTGAGAGGGTTGAGACCTACGAGCAGTACTTC
>TRBD1|.|TRBV28|TRBJ2-7
CASSTGVVYEQYF
TGTGCCAGCAGTACAGGGGTAGTATACGAGCAGTACTTC
>.|.|TRBV27|TRBJ1-6
CASSTPGHRSGNSPLHF
TGTGCCAGCAGTACCCCGGGACACCGATCGGGGAATTCACCCCTCCACTTT
>.|.|TRBV6-1|TRBJ2-6
CASSEDSSGANVLTF
TGTGCCAGCAGTGAAGACAGCTCTGGGGCCAACGTCCTGACTTTC
>TRBD1|.|TRBV24-1|TRBJ2-3
CATSDLVTGATDTQYF
TGTGCCACCAGTGATTTGGTGACAGGGGCAACAGATACGCAGTATTTT
>.|.|TRBV5-6|TRBJ1-2
CASSLVQGGAGYTF
TGTGCCAGCAGCTTGGTCCAGGGAGGGGCTGGCTACACCTTC
>TRBD1|once|TRBV7-9|TRBJ1-2
CASSVGQGDGYTF
TGTGCCAGCAGCGTAGGACAGGGTGATGGCTACACCTTC
>TRBD1|.|TRBV9|TRBJ2-5
CASSFDRGLETQYF
TGTGCCAGCAGCTTCGACAGGGGGCTGGAGACCCAGTACTTC
>TRBD2|.|TRBV19|TRBJ2-5
CASSILAGEETQYF
TGTGCCAGTAGTATATTAGCGGGAGAAGAGACCCAGTACTTC
>TRBD2|.|TRBV19|TRBJ2-7
CASSIWLAGGYEQYF
TGTGCCAGTAGTATATGGCTAGCGGGAGGGTACGAGCAGTACTTC
>TRBD2|.|TRBV27|TRBJ2-7
CASSLSLAGAYEQYF
TGTGCCAGCAGTTTATCCTTAGCGGGGGCCTACGAGCAGTACTTC
>TRBD1|.|TRBV7-9|TRBJ2-4
CASSATTGAIAKNIQYF
TGTGCCAGCAGCGCCACTACAGGGGCGATAGCCAAAAACATTCAGTACTTC
>TRBD1|few|TRBV11-3|TRBJ2-7
CASSLDGTGTYEQYF
TGTGCCAGCAGCTTAGACGGGACAGGGACATACGAGCAGTACTTC
>.|.|TRBV14|TRBJ1-6
CASSQVPGDLSSPLHF
TGTGCCAGCAGCCAAGTCCCGGGGGACCTTAGTTCACCCCTCCACTTT
>TRBD2|.|TRBV18|TRBJ2-3
CASSPLRLAGFTDTQYF
TGTGCCAGCTCACCACTCCGACTAGCGGGATTCACAGATACGCAGTATTTT
>.|.|TRBV21-1|TRBJ2-7
CASSKARLLTSYEQYF
TGTGCCAGCAGCAAAGCGCGACTCTTAACCTCCTACGAGCAGTACTTC
>TRBD2|.|TRBV9|TRBJ2-7
CASSPTSGSSYEQYF
TGTGCCAGCAGCCCTACTAGCGGGAGCTCCTACGAGCAGTACTTC
>.|.|TRBV2|TRBJ1-1
CASSKDRLAEAFF
TGTGCCAGCAGTAAAGACAGGTTAGCTGAAGCTTTCTTT
>TRBD1|.|TRBV11-3|TRBJ1-1
CASSLGQGTEAFF
TGTGCCAGCAGCTTAGGACAGGGCACTGAAGCTTTCTTT
>.|.|TRBV4-1|TRBJ1-2
CASSQGLSPHYGYTF
TGCGCCAGCAGCCAAGGTCTAAGTCCGCACTATGGCTACACCTTC
>.|.|TRBV30|TRBJ1-2
CALPAASLSNYGYTF
TGTGCCCTCCCCGCCGCTTCGCTATCTAACTATGGCTACACCTTC
>TRBD1|.|TRBV28|TRBJ1-1
CASSPTGTGDSYEAFF
TGTGCCAGCAGTCCAACCGGGACAGGGGATAGTTATGAAGCTTTCTTT
>TRBD2|.|TRBV7-8|TRBJ2-7
CASSLLTGGGRTTYEQYF
TGTGCCAGCAGCTTATTGACGGGAGGGGGTCGGACGACCTACGAGCAGTACTTC
>TRBD2|.|TRBV5-1|TRBJ2-3
CASSPLAGEDTQYF
TGCGCCAGCAGCCCCTTAGCGGGAGAGGATACGCAGTATTTT
>TRBD2|.|TRBV9|TRBJ2-3
CASSVVTSGSWSTDTQYF
TGTGCCAGCAGCGTAGTTACTAGCGGGAGCTGGAGCACAGATACGCAGTATTTT
>.|.|TRBV7-6|TRBJ1-3
CASSLGGSGEGNTIYF
TGTGCCAGCAGCTTAGGGGGGTCAGGGGAAGGAAACACCATATATTTT
>.|.|TRBV19|TRBJ2-1
CASSTRVEEQFF
TGTGCCAGTAGTACCCGGGTGGAGGAGCAGTTCTTC